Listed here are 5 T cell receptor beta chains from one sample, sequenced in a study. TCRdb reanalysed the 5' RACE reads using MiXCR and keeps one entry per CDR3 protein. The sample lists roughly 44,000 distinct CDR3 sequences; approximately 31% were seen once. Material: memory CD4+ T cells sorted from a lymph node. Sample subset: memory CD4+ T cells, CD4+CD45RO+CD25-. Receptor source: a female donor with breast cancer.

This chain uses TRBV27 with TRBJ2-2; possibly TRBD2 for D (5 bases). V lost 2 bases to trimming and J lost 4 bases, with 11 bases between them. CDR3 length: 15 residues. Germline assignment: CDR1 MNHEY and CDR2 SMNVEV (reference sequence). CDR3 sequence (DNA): TGTGCCAGCAGTTTAAGAGGGAGCGGCACCGGGGAGCTGTTTTTT. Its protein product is CASSLRGSGTGELFF.

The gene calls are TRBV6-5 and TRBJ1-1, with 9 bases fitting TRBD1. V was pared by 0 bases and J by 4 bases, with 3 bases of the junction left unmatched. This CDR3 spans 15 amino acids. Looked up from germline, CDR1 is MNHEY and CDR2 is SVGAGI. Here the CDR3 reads CASSYSTGGSTEAFF. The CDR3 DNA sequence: TGTGCCAGCAGTTACTCGACAGGGGGTAGCACTGAAGCTTTCTTT.

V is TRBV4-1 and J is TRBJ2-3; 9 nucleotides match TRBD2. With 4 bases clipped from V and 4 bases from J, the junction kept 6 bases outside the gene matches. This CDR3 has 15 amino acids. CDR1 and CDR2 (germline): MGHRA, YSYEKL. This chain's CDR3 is CASSRGLARADTQYF. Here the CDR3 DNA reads TGCGCCAGCAGCCGCGGACTAGCGAGAGCAGATACGCAGTATTTT.

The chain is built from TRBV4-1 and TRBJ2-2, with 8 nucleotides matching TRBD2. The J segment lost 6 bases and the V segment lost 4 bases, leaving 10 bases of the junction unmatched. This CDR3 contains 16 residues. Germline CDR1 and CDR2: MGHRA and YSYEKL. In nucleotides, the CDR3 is TGCGCCAGCAGCCCTCGACAAGCGGGAGACGCCGGGGAGCTGTTTTTT. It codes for CASSPRQAGDAGELFF.

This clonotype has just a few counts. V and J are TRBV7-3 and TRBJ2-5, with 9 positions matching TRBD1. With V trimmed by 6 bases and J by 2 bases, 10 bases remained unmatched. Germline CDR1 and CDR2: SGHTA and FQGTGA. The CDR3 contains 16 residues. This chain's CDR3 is CASSLPGQGGQETQYF. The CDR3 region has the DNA TGTGCCAGCAGTTTGCCGGGACAGGGTGGACAAGAGACCCAGTACTTC.